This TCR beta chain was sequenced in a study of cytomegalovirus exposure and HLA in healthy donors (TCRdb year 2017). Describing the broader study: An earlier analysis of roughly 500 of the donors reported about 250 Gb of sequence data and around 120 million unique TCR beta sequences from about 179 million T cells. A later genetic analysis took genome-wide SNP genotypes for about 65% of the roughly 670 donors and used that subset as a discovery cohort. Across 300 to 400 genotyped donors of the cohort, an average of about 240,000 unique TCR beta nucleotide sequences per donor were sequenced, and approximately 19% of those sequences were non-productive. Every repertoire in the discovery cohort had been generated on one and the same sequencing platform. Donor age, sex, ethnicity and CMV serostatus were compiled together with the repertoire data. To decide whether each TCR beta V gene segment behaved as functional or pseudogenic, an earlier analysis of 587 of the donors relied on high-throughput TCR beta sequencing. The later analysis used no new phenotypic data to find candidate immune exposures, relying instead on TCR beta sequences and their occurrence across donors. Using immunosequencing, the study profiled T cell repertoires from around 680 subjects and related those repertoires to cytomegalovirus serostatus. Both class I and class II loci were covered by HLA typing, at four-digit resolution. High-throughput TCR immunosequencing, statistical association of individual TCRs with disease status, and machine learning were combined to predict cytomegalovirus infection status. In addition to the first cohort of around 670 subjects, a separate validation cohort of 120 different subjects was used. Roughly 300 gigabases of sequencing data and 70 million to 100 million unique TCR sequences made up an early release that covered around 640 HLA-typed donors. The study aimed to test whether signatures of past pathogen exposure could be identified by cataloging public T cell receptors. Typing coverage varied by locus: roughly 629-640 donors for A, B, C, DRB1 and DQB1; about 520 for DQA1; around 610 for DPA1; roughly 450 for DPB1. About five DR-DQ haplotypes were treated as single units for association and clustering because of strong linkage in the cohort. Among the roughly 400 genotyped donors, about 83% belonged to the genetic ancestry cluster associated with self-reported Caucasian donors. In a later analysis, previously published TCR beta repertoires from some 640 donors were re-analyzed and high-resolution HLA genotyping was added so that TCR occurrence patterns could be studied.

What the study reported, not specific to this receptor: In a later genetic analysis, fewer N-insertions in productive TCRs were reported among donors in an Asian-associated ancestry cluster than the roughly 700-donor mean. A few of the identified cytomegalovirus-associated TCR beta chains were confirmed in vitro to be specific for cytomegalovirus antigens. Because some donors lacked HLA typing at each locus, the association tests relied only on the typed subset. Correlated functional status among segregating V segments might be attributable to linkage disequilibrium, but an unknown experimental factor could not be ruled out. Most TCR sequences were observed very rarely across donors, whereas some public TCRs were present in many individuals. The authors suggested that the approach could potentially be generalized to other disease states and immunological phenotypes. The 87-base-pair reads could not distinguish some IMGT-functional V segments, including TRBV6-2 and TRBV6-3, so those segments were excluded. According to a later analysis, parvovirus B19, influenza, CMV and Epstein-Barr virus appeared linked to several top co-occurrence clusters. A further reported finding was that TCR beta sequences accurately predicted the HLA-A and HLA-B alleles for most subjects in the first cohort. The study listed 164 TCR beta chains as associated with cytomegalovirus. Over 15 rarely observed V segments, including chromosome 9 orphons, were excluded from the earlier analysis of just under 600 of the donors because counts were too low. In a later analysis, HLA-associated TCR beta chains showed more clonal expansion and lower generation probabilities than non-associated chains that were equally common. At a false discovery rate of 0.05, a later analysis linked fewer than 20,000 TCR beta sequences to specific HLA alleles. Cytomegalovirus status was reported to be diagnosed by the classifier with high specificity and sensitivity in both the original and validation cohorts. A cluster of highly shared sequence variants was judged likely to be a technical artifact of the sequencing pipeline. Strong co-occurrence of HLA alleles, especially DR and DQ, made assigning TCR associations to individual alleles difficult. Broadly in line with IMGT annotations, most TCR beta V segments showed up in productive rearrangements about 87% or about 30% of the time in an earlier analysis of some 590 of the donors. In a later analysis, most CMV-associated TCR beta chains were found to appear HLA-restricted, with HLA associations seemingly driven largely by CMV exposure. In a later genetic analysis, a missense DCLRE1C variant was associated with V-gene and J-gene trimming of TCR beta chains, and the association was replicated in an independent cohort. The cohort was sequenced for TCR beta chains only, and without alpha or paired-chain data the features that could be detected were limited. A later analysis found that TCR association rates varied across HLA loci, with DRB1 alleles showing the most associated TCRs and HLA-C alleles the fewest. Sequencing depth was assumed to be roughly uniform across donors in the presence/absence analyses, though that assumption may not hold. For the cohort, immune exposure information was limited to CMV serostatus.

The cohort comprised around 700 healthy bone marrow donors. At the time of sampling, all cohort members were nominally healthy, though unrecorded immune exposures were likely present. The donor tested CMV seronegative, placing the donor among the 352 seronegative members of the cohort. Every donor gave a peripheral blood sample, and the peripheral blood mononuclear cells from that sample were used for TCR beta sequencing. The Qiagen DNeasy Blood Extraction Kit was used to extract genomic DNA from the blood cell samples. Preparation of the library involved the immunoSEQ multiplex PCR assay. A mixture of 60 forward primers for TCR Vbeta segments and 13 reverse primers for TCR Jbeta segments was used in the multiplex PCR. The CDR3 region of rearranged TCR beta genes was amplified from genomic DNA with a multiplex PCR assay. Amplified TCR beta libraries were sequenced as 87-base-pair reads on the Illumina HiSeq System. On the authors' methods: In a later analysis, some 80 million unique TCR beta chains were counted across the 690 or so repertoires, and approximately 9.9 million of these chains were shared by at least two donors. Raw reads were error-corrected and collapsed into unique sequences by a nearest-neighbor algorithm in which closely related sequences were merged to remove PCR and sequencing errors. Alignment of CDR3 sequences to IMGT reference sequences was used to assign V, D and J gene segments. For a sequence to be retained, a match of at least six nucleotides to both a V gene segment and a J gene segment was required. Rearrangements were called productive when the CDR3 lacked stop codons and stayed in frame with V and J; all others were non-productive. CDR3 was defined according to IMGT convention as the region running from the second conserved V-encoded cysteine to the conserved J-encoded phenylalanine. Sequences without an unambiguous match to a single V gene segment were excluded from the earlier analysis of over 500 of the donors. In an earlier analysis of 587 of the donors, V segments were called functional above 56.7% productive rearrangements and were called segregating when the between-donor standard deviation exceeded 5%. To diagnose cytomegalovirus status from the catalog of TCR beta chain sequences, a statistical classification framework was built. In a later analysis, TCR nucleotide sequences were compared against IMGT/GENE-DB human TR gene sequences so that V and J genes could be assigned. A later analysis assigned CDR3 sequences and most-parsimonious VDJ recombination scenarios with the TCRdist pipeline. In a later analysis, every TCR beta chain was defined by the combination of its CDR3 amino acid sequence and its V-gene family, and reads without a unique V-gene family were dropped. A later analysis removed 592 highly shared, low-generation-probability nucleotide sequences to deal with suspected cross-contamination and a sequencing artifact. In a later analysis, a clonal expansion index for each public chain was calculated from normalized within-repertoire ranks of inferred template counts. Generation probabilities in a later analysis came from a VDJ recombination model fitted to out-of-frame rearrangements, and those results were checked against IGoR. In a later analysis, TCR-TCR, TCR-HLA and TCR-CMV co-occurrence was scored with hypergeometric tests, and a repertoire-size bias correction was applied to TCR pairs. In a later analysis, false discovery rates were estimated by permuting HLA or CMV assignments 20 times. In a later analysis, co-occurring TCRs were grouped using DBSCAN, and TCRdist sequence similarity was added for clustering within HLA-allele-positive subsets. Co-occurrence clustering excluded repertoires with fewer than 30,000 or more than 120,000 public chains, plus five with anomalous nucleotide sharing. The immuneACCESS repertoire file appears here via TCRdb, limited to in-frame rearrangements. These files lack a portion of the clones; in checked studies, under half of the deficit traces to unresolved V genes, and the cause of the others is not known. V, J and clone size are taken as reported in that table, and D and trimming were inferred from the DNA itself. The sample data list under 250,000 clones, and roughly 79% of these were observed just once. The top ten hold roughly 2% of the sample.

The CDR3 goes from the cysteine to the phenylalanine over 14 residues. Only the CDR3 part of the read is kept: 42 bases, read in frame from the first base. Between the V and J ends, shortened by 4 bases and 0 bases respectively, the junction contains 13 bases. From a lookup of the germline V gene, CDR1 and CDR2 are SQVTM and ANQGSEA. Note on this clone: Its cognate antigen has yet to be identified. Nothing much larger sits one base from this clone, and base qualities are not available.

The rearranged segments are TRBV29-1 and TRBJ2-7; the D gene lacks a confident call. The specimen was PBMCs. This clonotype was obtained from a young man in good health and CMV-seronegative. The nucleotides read TGCAGCGTTGTCCGGTTCATGAGCTCCTACGAGCAGTACTTC. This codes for CSVVRFMSSYEQYF.